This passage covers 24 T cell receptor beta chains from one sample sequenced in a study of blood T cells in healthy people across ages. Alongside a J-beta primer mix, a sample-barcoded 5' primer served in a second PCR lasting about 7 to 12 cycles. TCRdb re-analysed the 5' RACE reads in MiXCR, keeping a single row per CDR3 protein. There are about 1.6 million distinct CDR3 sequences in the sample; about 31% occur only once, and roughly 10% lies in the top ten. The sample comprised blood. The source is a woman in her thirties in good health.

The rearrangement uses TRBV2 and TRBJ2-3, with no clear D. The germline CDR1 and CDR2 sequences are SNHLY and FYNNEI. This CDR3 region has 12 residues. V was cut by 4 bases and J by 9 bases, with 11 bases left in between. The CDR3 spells CASSVGIPTQYF. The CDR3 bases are TGTGCCAGCAGTGTGGGAATTCCAACGCAGTATTTT.

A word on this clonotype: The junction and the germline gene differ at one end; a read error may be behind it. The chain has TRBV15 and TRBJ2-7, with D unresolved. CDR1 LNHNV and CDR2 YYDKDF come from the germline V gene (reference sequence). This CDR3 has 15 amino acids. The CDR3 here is CATSRELGYSYGQYF. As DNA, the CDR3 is TGTGCCACCAGCAGAGAATTGGGGTACTCCTACGGGCAGTACTTC.

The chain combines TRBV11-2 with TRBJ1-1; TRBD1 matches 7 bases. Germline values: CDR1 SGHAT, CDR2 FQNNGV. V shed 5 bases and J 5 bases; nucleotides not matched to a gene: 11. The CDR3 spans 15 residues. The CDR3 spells CASSPVEGQWTEAFF. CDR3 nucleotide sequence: TGTGCCAGCAGCCCCGTTGAGGGACAGTGGACTGAAGCTTTCTTT.

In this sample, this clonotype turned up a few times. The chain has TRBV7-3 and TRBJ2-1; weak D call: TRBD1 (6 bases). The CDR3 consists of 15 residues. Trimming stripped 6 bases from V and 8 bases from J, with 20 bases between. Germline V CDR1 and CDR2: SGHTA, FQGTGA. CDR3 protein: CASSPRGHLTDEQFF. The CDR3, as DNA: TGTGCCAGCAGTCCCAGGGGACACCTCACTGATGAGCAGTTCTTC.

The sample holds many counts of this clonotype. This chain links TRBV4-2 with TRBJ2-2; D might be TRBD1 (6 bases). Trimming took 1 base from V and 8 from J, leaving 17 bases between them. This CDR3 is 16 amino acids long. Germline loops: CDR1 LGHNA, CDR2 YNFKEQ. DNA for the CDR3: TGTGCCAGCAGCCAAGGGGGGCAGGGTGGTGCTGGGGAGCTGTTTTTT. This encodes CASSQGGQGGAGELFF.

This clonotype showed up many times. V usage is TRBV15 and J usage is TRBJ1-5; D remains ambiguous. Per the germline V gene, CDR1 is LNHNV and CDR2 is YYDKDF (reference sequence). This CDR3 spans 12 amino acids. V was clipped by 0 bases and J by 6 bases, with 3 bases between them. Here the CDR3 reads CATSRDGQPQHF. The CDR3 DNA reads TGTGCCACCAGCAGAGATGGTCAGCCCCAGCATTTT. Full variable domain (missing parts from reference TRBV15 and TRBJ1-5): DAMVIQNPRYQVTQFGKPVTLSCSQTLNHNVMYWYQQKSSQAPKLLFHYYDKDFNNEADTPDNFQSRRPNTSFCFLDIRSPGLGDTAMYLCATSRDGQPQHFGDGTRLSIL.

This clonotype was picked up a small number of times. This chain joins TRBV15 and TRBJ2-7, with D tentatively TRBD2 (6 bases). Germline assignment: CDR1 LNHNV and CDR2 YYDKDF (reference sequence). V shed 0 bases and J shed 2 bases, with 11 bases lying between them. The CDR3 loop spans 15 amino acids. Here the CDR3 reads CATSREGGGTYEQYF. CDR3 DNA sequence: TGTGCCACCAGCAGAGAGGGAGGAGGCACCTACGAGCAGTACTTC.

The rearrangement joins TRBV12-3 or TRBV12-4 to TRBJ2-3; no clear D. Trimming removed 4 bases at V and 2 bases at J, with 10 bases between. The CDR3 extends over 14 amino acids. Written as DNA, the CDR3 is TGTGCCAGCAGTTCATGGACCACCACAGATACGCAGTATTTT. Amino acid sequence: CASSSWTTTDTQYF.

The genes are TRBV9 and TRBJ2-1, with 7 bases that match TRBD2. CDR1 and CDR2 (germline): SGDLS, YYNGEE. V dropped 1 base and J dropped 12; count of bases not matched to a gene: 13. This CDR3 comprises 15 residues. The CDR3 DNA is TGTGCCAGCAGCGTATGGAGCGGGACTACCGATGGGCAGTTCTTC. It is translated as CASSVWSGTTDGQFF.

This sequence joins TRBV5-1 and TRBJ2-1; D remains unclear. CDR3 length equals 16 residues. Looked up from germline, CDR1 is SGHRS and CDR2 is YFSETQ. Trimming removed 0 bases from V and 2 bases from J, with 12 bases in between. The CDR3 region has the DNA TGCGCCAGCAGCTTGGCCTCCTCCGACCCCTACAATGAGCAGTTCTTC. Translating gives CASSLASSDPYNEQFF.

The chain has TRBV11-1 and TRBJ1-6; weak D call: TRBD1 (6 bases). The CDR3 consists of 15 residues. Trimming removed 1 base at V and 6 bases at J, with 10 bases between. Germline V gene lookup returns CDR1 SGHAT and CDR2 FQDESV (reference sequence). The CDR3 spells CASSLEGDSNSPLHF. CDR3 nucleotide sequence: TGTGCCAGCAGCTTAGAGGGGGATAGTAATTCACCCCTCCACTTT.

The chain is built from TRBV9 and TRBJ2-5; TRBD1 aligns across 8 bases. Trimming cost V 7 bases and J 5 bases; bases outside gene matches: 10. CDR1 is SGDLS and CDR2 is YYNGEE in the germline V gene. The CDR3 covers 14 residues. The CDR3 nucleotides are TGTGCCAGCGCAGCTCAGGGGGCCGGGGAGACCCAGTACTTC. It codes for CASAAQGAGETQYF.

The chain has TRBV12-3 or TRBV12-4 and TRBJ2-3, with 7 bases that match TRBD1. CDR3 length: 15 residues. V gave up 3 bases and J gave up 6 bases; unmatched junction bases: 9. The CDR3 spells CASSFRGGARDTQYF. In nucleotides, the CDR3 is TGTGCCAGCAGTTTCAGAGGGGGCGCAAGGGATACGCAGTATTTT.

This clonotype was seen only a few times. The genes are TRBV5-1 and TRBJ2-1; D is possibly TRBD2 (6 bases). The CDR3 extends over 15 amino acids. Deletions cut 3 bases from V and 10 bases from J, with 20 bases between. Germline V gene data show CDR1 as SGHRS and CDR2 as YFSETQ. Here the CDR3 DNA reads TGCGCCAGCAGCTCCGGGACTCCCTATCTGCGAGAGCAGTTCTTC. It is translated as CASSSGTPYLREQFF.

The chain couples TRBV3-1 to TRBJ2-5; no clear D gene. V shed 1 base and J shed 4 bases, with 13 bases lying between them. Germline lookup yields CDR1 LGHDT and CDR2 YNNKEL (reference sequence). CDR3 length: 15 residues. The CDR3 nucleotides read TGTGCCAGCAGCCAAGTTGCTAGTAAGGGAGAGACCCAGTACTTC. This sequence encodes CASSQVASKGETQYF.

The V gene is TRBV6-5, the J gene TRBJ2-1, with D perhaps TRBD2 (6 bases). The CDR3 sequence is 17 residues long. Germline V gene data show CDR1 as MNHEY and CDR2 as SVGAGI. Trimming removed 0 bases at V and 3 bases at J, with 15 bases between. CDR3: CASSYSMGQGGYNEQFF. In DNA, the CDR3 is TGTGCCAGCAGTTACTCGATGGGGCAGGGAGGCTACAATGAGCAGTTCTTC.

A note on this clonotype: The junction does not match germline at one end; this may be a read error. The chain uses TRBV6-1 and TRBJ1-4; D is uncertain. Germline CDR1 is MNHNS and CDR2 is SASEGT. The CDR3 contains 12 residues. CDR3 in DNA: TGTGCCAACAGTGAAGCGGCAGTCAGACTGTTTTTT. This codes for CANSEAAVRLFF.

As DNA, the CDR3 is TGTGCCAGCTCCGTGCTGGGTGAGCAGTTCTTC. It yields the protein CASSVLGEQFF. The J gene is TRBJ2-1, the V gene TRBV12-3 or TRBV12-4, with no clear D. V was trimmed by 8 bases and J by 9 bases, leaving 11 bases between them. CDR3 size: 11 residues.

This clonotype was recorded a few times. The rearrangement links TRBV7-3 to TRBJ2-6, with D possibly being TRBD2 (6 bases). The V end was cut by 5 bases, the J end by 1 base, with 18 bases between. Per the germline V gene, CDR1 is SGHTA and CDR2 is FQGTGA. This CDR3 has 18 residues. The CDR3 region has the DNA TGTGCCAGCAGCCCAGGGTCAGGAGGGCTTTCTGGGGCCAACGTCCTGACTTTC. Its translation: CASSPGSGGLSGANVLTF.

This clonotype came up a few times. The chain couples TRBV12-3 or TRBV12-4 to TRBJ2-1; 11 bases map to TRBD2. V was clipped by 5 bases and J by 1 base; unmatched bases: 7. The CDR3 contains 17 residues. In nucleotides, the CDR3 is TGTGCCAGCAGTCCTAGGACTAGCGGGTTATCCTACAATGAGCAGTTCTTC. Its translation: CASSPRTSGLSYNEQFF.

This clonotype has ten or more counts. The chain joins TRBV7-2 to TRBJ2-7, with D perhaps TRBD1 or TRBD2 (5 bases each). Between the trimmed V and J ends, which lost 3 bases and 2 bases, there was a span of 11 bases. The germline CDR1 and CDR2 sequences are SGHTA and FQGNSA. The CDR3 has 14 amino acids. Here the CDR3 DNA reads TGTGCCAGCAGCTTCCGGGACGGAACCTACGAGCAGTACTTC. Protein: CASSFRDGTYEQYF.

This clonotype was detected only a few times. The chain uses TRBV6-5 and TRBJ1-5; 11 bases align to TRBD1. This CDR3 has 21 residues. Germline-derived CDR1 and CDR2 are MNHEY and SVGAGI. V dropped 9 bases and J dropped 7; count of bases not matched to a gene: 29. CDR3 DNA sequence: TGTGCCAGGTTACTGAACGAGGGACAGGGGGGAATAAAGGTCTTGTGCCAGCCCCAGCATTTT. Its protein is CARLLNEGQGGIKVLCQPQHF.

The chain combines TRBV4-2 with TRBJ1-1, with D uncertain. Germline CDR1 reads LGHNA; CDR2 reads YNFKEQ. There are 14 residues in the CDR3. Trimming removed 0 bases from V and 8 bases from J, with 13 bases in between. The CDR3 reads CASSQDRTTSEAFF. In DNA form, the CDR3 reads TGTGCCAGCAGCCAAGATAGAACAACTTCGGAAGCTTTCTTT.

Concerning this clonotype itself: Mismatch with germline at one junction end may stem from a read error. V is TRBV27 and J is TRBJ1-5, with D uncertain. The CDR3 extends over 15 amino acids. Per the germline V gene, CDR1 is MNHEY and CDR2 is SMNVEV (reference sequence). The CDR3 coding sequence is TGTGCCATCAGTCGGGCAGTCTATAGCAATCAGCCCCAGCATTTT. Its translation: CAISRAVYSNQPQHF.